This T cell receptor (beta chain) stems from a study of T cells in Graves' hyperthyroidism and ophthalmopathy. Overall study findings and caveats: Most clonotypes that expanded in the thyroid above 0.001 also showed up in blood.

In regard to this clonotype: Its antigen is still unknown.

Regions amplified from RNA transcripts were the TCR beta CDR3 regions. Researchers ran a first-round RT-PCR on the TCR CDR3 using the HTBI primer set. TCRdb reprocessed the multiplex PCR reads via MiXCR and lists one record per CDR3 protein. The sample has approximately 690,000 distinct CDR3 sequences; around 21% are singletons. Trimming stripped 0 bases from V and 4 bases from J, with 9 bases between. Germline V CDR1 and CDR2: SGHAT, FQNNGV. The CDR3 is 14 amino acids. This clonotype originated in a man under 40 with Graves' ophthalmopathy. V is TRBV11-2 and J is TRBJ1-2; the D is unclear. The sample comprised blood. CDR3 sequence reads: CASSLENLGYGYTF. The CDR3 DNA sequence: TGTGCCAGCAGCTTAGAAAATTTGGGCTATGGCTACACCTTC.